Presented here are 5 T cell receptor beta chains from one specimen sequenced in a study of neurological immune-mediated disorders. TCRdb re-called the 5' RACE reads through MiXCR, storing one row per CDR3 protein. The sample consists of under 90,000 distinct CDR3 sequences, around 9.9% of them appearing once. Source material: PBMCs. The receptors originated from a man between 50 and 59 years old in good health.

This clonotype has ten or more counts. The chain combines TRBV12-5 with TRBJ1-1, with 7 bases lining up with TRBD1. The CDR3 is 14 amino acids. CDR1 LGHNT and CDR2 FRNRAP come from the germline V gene. J lost 4 bases, V lost 7 bases, and 9 bases had no gene match. The CDR3, as DNA: TGTGCTAGTGCCACCCAGGGGGTAGGCACTGAAGCTTTCTTT. This translates into CASATQGVGTEAFF.

The table lists this clonotype with many counts. This chain uses TRBV15 with TRBJ2-1; D perhaps matches TRBD2 (6 bases). Germline loops: CDR1 LNHNV, CDR2 YYDKDF (reference sequence). This CDR3 has 19 residues. The V gene lost 4 bases and the J gene lost 2 bases, with 24 bases spanning the gap. The CDR3 nucleotides read TGTGCCACCAGCAATCCCATTCAGCGGGTTCATGGGACCTACAATGAGCAGTTCTTC. Amino acid sequence: CATSNPIQRVHGTYNEQFF.

This clonotype has a count of ten or more. The V gene is TRBV12-3 or TRBV12-4, the J gene TRBJ1-5, with no clear D. This CDR3 has 14 amino acids. The V gene lost 5 bases and the J gene lost 4 bases, with 12 bases spanning the gap. CDR3 region: CASSPRAPNQPQHF. CDR3 bases: TGTGCCAGCAGTCCCCGGGCTCCAAATCAGCCCCAGCATTTT.

V and J are TRBV7-7 and TRBJ1-1, with D unresolved. Germline V gene sequence: CDR1 SSHAT, CDR2 FNYEAQ (reference sequence). This CDR3 region has 13 residues. V was clipped by 0 bases and J by 1 base, with 3 bases between them. In DNA, the CDR3 is TGTGCCAGCAGCTTAGCCACGAACACTGAAGCTTTCTTT. It is translated as CASSLATNTEAFF.

This clonotype was counted many times. The chain carries TRBV12-3 or TRBV12-4 and TRBJ2-3, with TRBD1 matching over 7 bases. The CDR3 has 16 amino acids. The J segment lost 0 bases and the V segment lost 4 bases, leaving 7 bases of the junction unmatched. The CDR3 DNA sequence: TGTGCCAGCAGTTCCCGGGACAGCGCCAGCACAGATACGCAGTATTTT. This gives the protein CASSSRDSASTDTQYF.